This TCR beta chain is drawn from a study of blood T cell repertoires in COVID-19 (dated by TCRdb to 2019 to 2021). In the study overall: Collaborator samples came from the United States, Italy and Spain and covered acute and convalescent phases of COVID-19. The prospective study material was composed of cDNA or gDNA derived from T cells, B-cell-depleted T cells, or PBMCs. Subjects who had been exposed to COVID-19, were actively infected with it, or had recovered from it provided the deeply sampled blood TCRbeta repertoires that made up the dataset. The repertoires were released in a freely available public database meant as a resource for research on the immune response to SARS-CoV-2. The samples were drawn from two sources: the first 160 participants of the ongoing ImmuneRACE study, and about 1,300 subjects contributed by 6 global collaborators. A de-identified subject ID, COVID-19 status, age in years and sex were almost always included in the sample metadata. HLA class I and class II types, where available, came from metadata supplied by the sample provider rather than from assay-based typing. The paper as a whole reports these results and caveats: Clinical and demographic metadata were provided uncurated, with the amount varying by source and participant.

This clone was picked up one time. Its antigen is still unknown. There are no base qualities to consult, and no much larger clone falls within one base. CDR1 and CDR2, looked up from the germline V gene (reference sequence), are GTSNPN and SVGIG. Including the terminal cysteine and phenylalanine, the CDR3 comprises 13 residues. The kept DNA is CDR3 alone, 39 bases in frame from the first base. V sheds 0 bases and J sheds 5 bases, leaving 10 bases between their ends. Whole blood was collected in K2EDTA tubes by collaborating institutions according to the institutions' own protocols. For TCRbeta analysis, collaborators shipped samples as frozen whole blood, isolated PBMCs, or DNA extracted from either of those sample types. TCRbeta CDR3 regions were amplified from genomic DNA by means of the immunoSEQ Assay, a bias-controlled multiplex PCR. On the study's bioinformatics: Within the assay, amplification of reference gene primers was used to estimate how many nucleated cells each sample contained. To quantify the absolute abundance of each unique TCRbeta CDR3 rearrangement, sequence reads were collapsed and filtered. For each sample, productive Simpson clonality was calculated by taking the square root of Simpson's diversity index across productive rearrangements. TCRdb holds this immuneACCESS table with in-frame rearrangements only. Some clones are missing; in checked studies, unresolved V genes explain under half, and the rest has no known cause. The DNA was the basis for D and trimming; V, J and clone size are from that table. A total of about 130,000 clones appear in this sample, around 83% of them only once. The ten most abundant clones make up 9.7% of the sample.

The origin of this receptor is a man aged 40-50 years with active or convalescent COVID-19. Sequenced sample: peripheral blood. The V gene is TRBV30 and the J gene is TRBJ1-2, with the D gene not clear enough to name. CDR3 reads: CAWSVVTEYGYTF. The DNA is as follows: TGTGCCTGGAGTGTAGTAACAGAGTATGGCTACACCTTC.